Listed below are T cell receptor beta chains from one sample, sequenced in a study of blood T cell repertoires in COVID-19. The repertoire was sequenced with immunoSEQ multiplex PCR; TCRdb's copy has only in-frame clones and lacks some. The sample has approximately 300,000 clones, 86% seen once; the top ten hold around 1.5%. The sequencing sample was made of peripheral blood. The source of these receptors is a woman in her fifties or sixties with acute or convalescent COVID-19. Both conserved end residues are part of each CDR3. A D gene is named only where the DNA matches it firmly. Some rows mark clone size as missing; the rest say once, few, many or name a class of expanded clone.

V gene	D gene	clone size	J gene	CDR3 DNA	CDR3 protein
TRBV30	TRBD1	.	TRBJ1-6	TGTGCCTGGAGAGTAGGGACAGGAAATTCACCCCTCCACTTT	CAWRVGTGNSPLHF
TRBV19	.	.	TRBJ2-1	TGTGCCAGTAGTCTATTCGGCGGGCCTTACAATGAGCAGTTCTTC	CASSLFGGPYNEQFF
TRBV3-1/TRBV3-2	TRBD2	.	TRBJ2-3	TGTGCCAGCAGCCACCCTAGCGGGAGTAGCCCAGATACGCAGTATTTT	CASSHPSGSSPDTQYF
TRBV5-1	TRBD1	.	TRBJ1-2	TGCGCCAGCAGCTTGGCCGTGGGCAGGGGGCGATATGGCTACACCTTC	CASSLAVGRGRYGYTF
TRBV7-3	TRBD1	.	TRBJ1-3	TGTGCCAGCAGCCGGACAGGCTCTGGAAACACCATATATTTT	CASSRTGSGNTIYF
TRBV3-1/TRBV3-2	.	.	TRBJ2-3	TGTGCCAGCAGCCCTACGGAGGGCACAGATACGCAGTATTTT	CASSPTEGTDTQYF
TRBV6-1	.	.	TRBJ1-1	TGTGCCAGCAGTGATCGCGATGGGGCGAACACTGAAGCTTTCTTT	CASSDRDGANTEAFF
TRBV11-2	TRBD2	.	TRBJ2-1	TGTGCCAGCAGCTTAACCGGGACTAGTGACGAGCAGTTCTTC	CASSLTGTSDEQFF
TRBV18	TRBD1	few	TRBJ1-5	TGTGCCAGCTCGCCGACCGGGACAGTCAATCAGCCCCAGCATTTT	CASSPTGTVNQPQHF
TRBV6-6	.	few	TRBJ2-3	TGTGCCGCCCGTTCGTCAGCAGATACGCAGTATTTT	CAARSSADTQYF
TRBV4-1	.	.	TRBJ1-5	TGCGCCAGCAGCAACTCGATTCCTAGAACGCAGCCCCAGCATTTT	CASSNSIPRTQPQHF
TRBV7-3	.	many	TRBJ2-2	TGTGCCAGCAGCCCCGCGAGGGGGAACGGGGAGCTGTTTTTT	CASSPARGNGELFF
TRBV27	TRBD1	.	TRBJ1-2	TGTGCCAGCAGTCCCCCGGGACAGTACTATGGCTACACCTTC	CASSPPGQYYGYTF
TRBV5-1	TRBD1	.	TRBJ1-1	TGCGCCAGCAGCTTGCAAGCGGGACAGGCTCCCTTTAACACTGAAGCTTTCTTT	CASSLQAGQAPFNTEAFF
TRBV3-1/TRBV3-2	.	.	TRBJ1-6	TGTGCCAGCAGCCATCAGGCCGGGGGGGTACCCCTCCACTTT	CASSHQAGGVPLHF
TRBV6-6	.	.	TRBJ1-2	TGTGCCAGCGCCGAGGCAGGGGACTATGGCTACACCTTC	CASAEAGDYGYTF
TRBV5-1	.	few	TRBJ1-1	TGCGCCAGCAGCTTGGGGTCGGGGATTTCGAACACTGAAGCTTTCTTT	CASSLGSGISNTEAFF
TRBV25-1	TRBD2	.	TRBJ2-3	TGTGCCAGCAGTGGGGACTACACAGATACGCAGTATTTT	CASSGDYTDTQYF
TRBV4-3	TRBD1	.	TRBJ1-6	TGCGCCAGCAGCCGGCAGACAGGGGGCTTCTCACCCCTCCACTTT	CASSRQTGGFSPLHF
TRBV24-1	.	.	TRBJ2-2	TGTGCCACCAGTGTAGGAGTCCCCGGGGAGCTGTTTTTT	CATSVGVPGELFF
TRBV6-1	.	.	TRBJ2-2	TGTGCCAGCAGAGGCCCACGGGAGTTGGCCGGGGAGCTGTTTTTT	CASRGPRELAGELFF
TRBV3-1/TRBV3-2	.	.	TRBJ2-3	TGTGCCAGCAGCCCACGGGGATCCACAGATACGCAGTATTTT	CASSPRGSTDTQYF
TRBV5-4	TRBD1	.	TRBJ1-3	TGTGCCAGCAGCTTTGACCCAGGGGGCGGAAACACCATATATTTT	CASSFDPGGGNTIYF
TRBV2	TRBD1	.	TRBJ1-1	TGTGCCAGCTACTATGGAACAGGGGGTCCCGCCACTGAAGCTTTCTTT	CASYYGTGGPATEAFF
TRBV7-2	.	few	TRBJ2-5	TGTGCCAGCAGATTGACAGTAACCCAAGAGACCCAGTACTTC	CASRLTVTQETQYF
TRBV9	.	.	TRBJ1-3	TGTGCCAGCAGCGTATCCGAGTCTGGAAACACCATATATTTT	CASSVSESGNTIYF
TRBV5-1	TRBD2	.	TRBJ2-1	TGCGCCAGCAGGGTAACTAGCGGTTACAATGAGCAGTTCTTC	CASRVTSGYNEQFF
TRBV9	.	.	TRBJ1-6	TGTGCCAGCAGCGTGAAGGCGGGACCAGTGGGGAATTCACCCCTCCACTTT	CASSVKAGPVGNSPLHF
TRBV28	.	.	TRBJ2-7	TGTGCCAGCAGCTCCGGCGCGGGAAGCTACGAGCAGTACTTC	CASSSGAGSYEQYF
TRBV28	TRBD1	once	TRBJ2-1	TGTGCCAGCAGTTCTTACCGCCCGGGACAGGGCCATAATGAGCAGTTCTTC	CASSSYRPGQGHNEQFF
TRBV11-2	TRBD1	.	TRBJ2-5	TGTGCCAGCATGCCTGCTACAGGGGGGGAGACCCAGTACTTC	CASMPATGGETQYF
TRBV18	TRBD2	.	TRBJ2-1	TGTGCCAGCTCACCAATGGCGGGAGTCTACAATGAGCAGTTCTTC	CASSPMAGVYNEQFF
TRBV9	TRBD2	.	TRBJ2-7	TGTGCCAGCAGCCGCCGGGACTACCCCAGTTACGAGCAGTACTTC	CASSRRDYPSYEQYF
TRBV28	.	.	TRBJ1-1	TGTGCCAGCAGTTTTTCTTACACTGAAGCTTTCTTT	CASSFSYTEAFF
TRBV3-1/TRBV3-2	TRBD1	.	TRBJ2-1	TGTGCCAGCAGCTGCATACCATGGGACAGGGTGTGCAATGAGCAGTTCTTC	CASSCIPWDRVCNEQFF
TRBV2	TRBD1	.	TRBJ1-5	TGTGCCAGCAGGACCACCGACAGGGTAGACCAGCCCCAGCATTTT	CASRTTDRVDQPQHF
TRBV19	TRBD1	.	TRBJ1-5	TGTGCCAGTATCGACAGGGAGGTTAATCAGCCCCAGCATTTT	CASIDREVNQPQHF
TRBV7-6	TRBD2	.	TRBJ2-7	TGTGCCAGCAGCTTAGCGGCTAGCGGGCTTTCCTACGAGCAGTACTTC	CASSLAASGLSYEQYF
TRBV7-3	TRBD2	.	TRBJ2-3	TGTGCCAGCAGCCCTACTAGCGGGAGGGCCAATATGGATACGCAGTATTTT	CASSPTSGRANMDTQYF
TRBV5-1	.	.	TRBJ1-4	TGCGCCAGCAGCTTGATGGCAGGCGAAAAACTGTTTTTT	CASSLMAGEKLFF
TRBV6-5	.	.	TRBJ1-6	TGTGCCAGCAGTCCGAGATATAATTCACCCCTCCACTTT	CASSPRYNSPLHF
TRBV19	TRBD2	.	TRBJ2-3	TGTGCCAGTAGCCACGGGACTAGTCCCGGTACGCAGTATTTT	CASSHGTSPGTQYF
TRBV18	.	.	TRBJ1-4	TGTGCCAGCTCACGAGGGACAACTAATGAAAAACTGTTTTTT	CASSRGTTNEKLFF
TRBV28	TRBD1	.	TRBJ1-5	TGTGCCAGCAGTCCCTCGGGACAGGGGGGTCAGCCCCAGCATTTT	CASSPSGQGGQPQHF
TRBV5-1	.	.	TRBJ2-3	TGCGCCAGCAGCCTGCTCGGACTTACAGATACGCAGTATTTT	CASSLLGLTDTQYF
TRBV28	.	.	TRBJ1-5	TGTGCCAGCAGTTTATCCGGGGGGGCCAGCAATCAGCCCCAGCATTTT	CASSLSGGASNQPQHF
TRBV2	.	.	TRBJ2-2	TGTGCCAGCAGCGGGACGAACACCGGGGAGCTGTTTTTT	CASSGTNTGELFF
TRBV3-1/TRBV3-2	.	.	TRBJ2-1	TGTGCCAGCAGCCAAAACAGGGAGGGGGAGCAGTTCTTC	CASSQNREGEQFF
TRBV9	TRBD1	.	TRBJ1-4	TGTGCCAGCAGCGCACAGGGGGTTTCTGAAAAACTGTTTTTT	CASSAQGVSEKLFF
TRBV7-2	.	.	TRBJ1-1	TGTGCCAGCGGACTACGGGACGGAATCCTGAACACTGAAGCTTTCTTT	CASGLRDGILNTEAFF